This paragraph reports one T cell receptor (beta chain). Its antigen is undetermined. TCRdb's table, derived via immunoSEQ multiplex PCR, lists solely in-frame clones and lacks some. Of some 250,000 clones listed, around 92% are singletons. Per the germline V gene, CDR1 is LNHDA and CDR2 is SQIVND (reference sequence). CDR3 size: 15 residues. The V end was cut by 7 bases, the J end by 2 bases, with 15 bases between. This record belongs to a study of T cell responses to AZD1222 COVID-19 vaccine. General study points: Donors were chiefly white British, with a greater number of females, and clonal diversity was perhaps underestimated.

Here the sequenced sample was peripheral blood, taken 28 days after the second AZD1222 dose. The V gene is TRBV19, the J gene TRBJ1-5; possibly TRBD1 for D (6 bases). This sequence originates from an adult who received the AZD1222 COVID-19 vaccine. The CDR3 nucleotides are TGTGCCAGTAACTTTAACAGGGATGGCAATCAGCCCCAGCATTTT. Its protein is CASNFNRDGNQPQHF.